This T cell receptor beta chain was captured in a study of control samples from healthy donors and cancer patients. The CDR3 is 14 amino acids. Germline-derived CDR1 and CDR2 are SGHAT and FQNNGV. V was clipped by 4 bases and J by 4 bases; unmatched bases: 4. Method: immunoSEQ multiplex PCR; TCRdb's copy keeps in-frame clones and lacks some. Of roughly 120,000 clones in the sample, roughly 95% are singletons; the top ten hold approximately 4%. The V call is TRBV11-2, the J call TRBJ1-2; 9 bases line up with TRBD1. The source material was blood. This TCR was recovered from a man aged 25-40 years in good health. CDR3 DNA: TGTGCCAGCAGCTCGGGACAGGGCACCTATGGCTACACCTTC. Its translation is CASSSGQGTYGYTF.